This T cell receptor (beta chain) was found in a study of PD-L1 blockade in urothelial cancer. The V gene lost 7 bases and the J gene lost 5 bases, with 11 bases spanning the gap. This CDR3 spans 12 amino acids. Germline V gene data show CDR1 as SEHNR and CDR2 as FQNEAQ (reference sequence). The time point denotes: pretreatment peripheral blood. Libraries were prepared by immunoSEQ multiplex PCR; TCRdb keeps only in-frame clonotypes and omits some of them. The table includes approximately 50,000 clones, around 86% detected once. The sequenced sample was PBMCs, obtained around atezolizumab (anti-PD-L1) treatment. The V and J genes are TRBV7-9 and TRBJ1-1, with D perhaps matching TRBD1 (5 bases). The TCR was taken from a man aged 45-65 years with urothelial cancer. CDR3 in DNA: TGTGCCAGCACGGGGGGATGGACTGAAGCTTTCTTT. Residues: CASTGGWTEAFF.